This T cell receptor (beta chain) appears in the sequencing data of a study of T cells in Graves' hyperthyroidism and ophthalmopathy (dated by TCRdb to between 2018 and 2021). For context, the study as a whole: To identify distinguishing TCR V-J signatures, a discovery cohort of 95 to 100 patients was used, comprising some 45 with Graves' ophthalmopathy and 55 to 65 with stable Graves' hyperthyroidism. In addition, the study compared T-cell repertoires in thyroid tissue and in blood from about 6 Graves' hyperthyroidism patients. The 100 discovery patients were divided at random into training and test sets in a 7:3 ratio. Prospective prediction of ophthalmopathy was tested in an independent validation cohort consisting of 18 hyperthyroidism patients and around 17 patients who later progressed to ophthalmopathy. The paper describes TCR Vbeta CDR3 sequencing of around 140 peripheral blood samples, made up of about 40 ophthalmopathy patients, 70 to 75 hyperthyroidism patients and roughly 17 progressor patients. After blood sampling, hyperthyroidism patients were treated with methimazole at a starting dose of 30 mg daily, and ophthalmopathy patients were treated with high-dose intravenous methylprednisolone. Here is what the overall study found, with its caveats: No statistical method was used to set the sample size in advance, and investigators knew the group allocation. In cross-validation, a model built on a 13 V-J signature told ophthalmopathy apart from stable hyperthyroidism with approximately 90% sensitivity and 81% to 82% specificity, and in testing the same model reached 80%/75%. Most expanded thyroid clonotypes (frequency above 0.001) were also found in blood, which suggests that blood repertoires may mirror thyroid immune responses. In validation, progression to ophthalmopathy was predicted by the model with 70.59% sensitivity and 72% to 80% specificity, a median of approximately 6.5 months before onset.

CDR1 SQVTM and CDR2 ANQGSEA are derived from the germline V gene. Relative to germline, V is 3 bases shorter and J is 4 bases shorter, with 9 bases between their ends. The CDR3 spans 12 residues, from the cysteine through the phenylalanine. Only the CDR3 region is kept as DNA, spanning 36 bases read in frame from base 1. This clonotype was recorded a few times. Its antigen remains undetermined. The record has no base qualities; no much larger clone is one base away. TCR beta CDR3 regions were amplified from RNA transcripts. For the first round of RT-PCR on the TCR CDR3, the HTBI primer set was used together with the Qiagen OneStep RT-PCR kit. A second multiplex PCR round built the libraries, followed by size selection and purification. Paired-end sequencing of the libraries was performed with 100 bp reads on an Illumina HiSeq2000. On the authors' methods: SOAPnuke was used to process the raw data, removing reads that contained adapters or uncalled bases, had a mean Phred below 15, or lacked an exact match to the constant primer or identifier. COPE v1.2.5 was used to merge the high-quality paired reads, and each unique nucleotide sequence was defined as a clonotype. MiTCR v1.1 was used to align clonotypes to the IMGT TRBV, TRBD and TRBJ reference segments. The analysis was restricted to V-J combinations with a frequency above 0.0001, which together covered 99.2% of the repertoires. The TCS score was defined as the ratio of F50 (clonal expansion) to E x V (chaos), calculated using BLOSUM62-based TCRdist between CDR3 peptides within each V-J. Welch's t-statistics and random forest reduced fewer than 600 V-J features to 10 to 15, which were used in a naive Bayes classifier (R e1071). Thyroid-blood repertoire similarity was quantified with the Morisita-Horn index. TCRdb took the public reads, trimmed them with fastp at Q25, ran MiXCR for clone calling and kept in-frame beta chains. Here each entry gathers all rows of one CDR3 protein and keeps the most common genes and DNA. TCRdb assigned the V and J calls; the authors' analysis was not used. A total of more than 500,000 distinct CDR3 sequences appear in this sample, 35% to 50% of them only once. Of the sample, approximately 44% falls within the top ten clones.

The study excluded patients with uncontrolled infections, other autoimmune diseases, pregnancy or lactation. Diagnoses relied on clinical symptoms, serum thyroxine and TRAb, thyroid ultrasound and orbital computed tomography. Total RNA was extracted with Trizol reagent, and quality was checked on an Agilent 2100 Bioanalyzer. The sample consisted of peripheral blood or thyroid tissue (not recorded which). This TCR derives from an adult woman with Graves' disease, either hyperthyroidism or ophthalmopathy (not recorded which). This chain is built from TRBV29-1 and TRBJ2-5; a weak D assignment points to TRBD2 (5 bases agree). The CDR3 protein sequence reads: CSVDQAVETQYF. The sequenced DNA is TGCAGCGTTGACCAAGCGGTAGAGACCCAGTACTTC. The full variable domain, completed from the reference TRBV29-1 and TRBJ2-5 proteins outside the CDR3, reads SAVISQKPSRDICQRGTSLTIQCQVDSQVTMMFWYRQQPGQSLTLIATANQGSEATYESGFVIDKFPISRPNLTFSTLTVSNMSPEDSSIYLCSVDQAVETQYFGPGTRLLVL.